This T cell receptor (beta chain) appears in the sequencing data of a study of CD8 T cells in Susac syndrome (dated 2019 in TCRdb). Background for the entire study: The study used repertoire sequencing to test whether antigen drove CD8+ T cell activation and differentiation in Susac syndrome.

Peripheral blood CD8+ and CD4+ T cells from healthy donors, Susac syndrome patients and multiple sclerosis patients were profiled by high-throughput TCR beta sequencing. Treatment-naive patients with stable or active relapsing-remitting disease fulfilling revised McDonald criteria were used as multiple sclerosis controls. Bulk CD8+ and CD4+ T cells were purified magnetically by negative isolation, whereas CD8+ TEMRA cells were enriched by FACS. Blood was collected in EDTA tubes and processed within 24 hours, with PBMCs isolated through density gradient centrifugation. PBMCs destined for TCR sequencing were cryopreserved in liquid nitrogen and later thawed in a 37 °C water bath. The sorted or isolated CD4+, CD8+ and CD8+ TEMRA cells reached a purity of at least 90%. The CDR3 runs 13 residues from the cysteine to the phenylalanine. Only the CDR3 portion is preserved as DNA: 39 bases, with reading frame beginning at the first base. CDR1 GTSNPN and CDR2 SVGIG were looked up in the germline V gene (reference sequence). At the junction V is shortened by 1 base and J by 2 bases, with 8 bases in between.

RNA was extracted using the RNeasy kit, and about 0.5 to 1 ug of the RNA was reverse transcribed with random hexamers. The immunoSEQ multiplex PCR assay, which covers 54 Vbeta and 13 Jbeta segments, was used to amplify TCR beta CDR3 regions. PCR amplification bias was corrected by using a synthetic template baseline for primer optimization and computational correction. Turning to the authors' computational methods: Only productive sequences were kept, with reads annotated to V, D and J genes according to IMGT and analyzed in immunoSEQ Analyzer. Clonality was calculated as one minus the Shannon entropy normalized by log2 of the number of productive unique sequences. For each patient and control, public and private clones were evaluated among the 100 most prevalent clones. A clone was defined as Susac-specific if it was absent from the healthy and MS cohorts, from roughly 990 published viral clones and from other ImmuneACCESS disease sequences. TCRdb reprocessing: public reads trimmed at Q25 with fastp, clones called with MiXCR, in-frame beta chains kept. Here each entry gathers all rows of one CDR3 protein and keeps the most common genes and DNA. TCRdb's processing, not the study's, gives the V and J calls here. Recorded for this sample are around 180,000 distinct CDR3 sequences; 90% to 97% of them occurred a single time. 0.093% of the sample rests with the top ten.

In the case of this clonotype: Its antigen has not been determined. The sample holds no much larger clone one base away, and base qualities are not on file.

Overall results and qualifications from the work: The study acknowledged that relatively few individuals were included in the TCR sequencing and HLA analysis.

This chain joins TRBV30 to TRBJ1-1, and possibly TRBD1, on 5 matching bases. The TCR sequence derives from a human donor with multiple sclerosis. The sample taken for sequencing was CD4+ T cells from PBMCs. Read as DNA, the sequence is TGTGCCTGGAGTGGACAGCATAACACTGAAGCTTTCTTT. Its protein is CAWSGQHNTEAFF.